A selection of T cell receptor beta chains follows, all from one sample in a study of shared clonotypes between healthy human individuals. Profiling relied on immunoSEQ multiplex PCR, and the TCRdb table lists in-frame clones only, not all of them. This table has around 1.9 million clones, approximately 94% appearing once. Sequenced sample: naive CD8+ T cells from PBMCs. The receptors come from a man between 18 and 35 years old in good health. Some clones in this sample may be carry-over from other donors' samples. Each CDR3 is given with its conserved first and last residue. D genes are given only for firm matches.

v_call,j_call,d_call,cdr3_length,cdr3_aa,cdr3_nt
TRBV10-2,TRBJ2-2,TRBD2,16,CASSELAGGRTGELFF,TGCGCCAGCAGTGAATTAGCGGGAGGACGGACCGGGGAGCTGTTTTTT
TRBV7-9,TRBJ2-7,TRBD1,14,CASTLGQRPYEQYF,TGTGCCAGCACCCTGGGACAGCGACCCTACGAGCAGTACTTC
TRBV19,TRBJ1-2,NA,13,CASSLTGVYGYTF,TGTGCCAGTAGTTTGACAGGAGTATATGGCTACACCTTC
TRBV23-1,TRBJ2-5,TRBD2,14,CAARSLAGKETQYF,TGCGCCGCCAGGTCACTAGCGGGGAAAGAGACCCAGTACTTC
TRBV6-5,TRBJ2-7,NA,14,CASSLSGRPYEQYF,TGTGCCAGCAGCCTATCGGGACGCCCCTACGAGCAGTACTTC
TRBV4-1,TRBJ1-2,NA,14,CASSQESSLYGYTF,TGCGCCAGCAGCCAAGAGTCATCGCTGTACGGCTACACCTTC
TRBV10-1,TRBJ2-7,NA,13,CASRYGTMDEQYF,TGCGCCAGCAGATACGGGACGATGGACGAGCAGTACTTC
TRBV10-3,TRBJ2-7,NA,14,CAISEDLTTYEQYF,TGTGCCATCAGTGAGGACTTGACGACCTACGAGCAGTACTTC
TRBV7-9,TRBJ1-3,NA,15,CASSVKGAPGNTIYF,TGTGCCAGCAGCGTTAAAGGGGCACCTGGAAACACCATATATTTT
TRBV27,TRBJ1-1,NA,16,CASSPTPSGLNTEAFF,TGTGCCAGCAGTCCTACTCCCAGCGGATTGAACACTGAAGCTTTCTTT
TRBV7-2,TRBJ2-7,NA,13,CASRARSSYEQYF,TGTGCCAGCAGAGCCAGAAGCTCCTACGAGCAGTACTTC
TRBV7-9,TRBJ1-4,NA,17,CASEGTPHLQANEKLFF,TGTGCCAGCGAGGGGACACCACACCTTCAGGCTAATGAAAAACTGTTTTTT
TRBV11-2,TRBJ2-5,NA,13,CASSPALWETQYF,TGTGCCAGCAGCCCGGCCCTCTGGGAGACCCAGTACTTC
TRBV27,TRBJ2-7,TRBD1,16,CASSFYPGQEDYEQYF,TGTGCCAGCAGTTTCTACCCTGGACAGGAGGACTACGAGCAGTACTTC
TRBV29-1,TRBJ1-3,NA,15,CSVEEGAGSRNTIYF,TGCAGCGTTGAAGAGGGGGCGGGATCAAGAAACACCATATATTTT
TRBV7-9,TRBJ2-5,TRBD1,14,CASGDSGFQETQYF,TGTGCCAGCGGGGACAGCGGATTCCAAGAGACCCAGTACTTC
TRBV28,TRBJ2-5,NA,15,CASSSLRDLGETQYF,TGTGCCAGCAGCAGCCTCAGGGATCTCGGAGAGACCCAGTACTTC
TRBV9,TRBJ1-2,NA,11,CASSGRDGYTF,TGTGCCAGCAGCGGAAGGGATGGCTACACCTTC
TRBV19,TRBJ1-3,TRBD1,15,CASQQGVSSGNTIYF,TGTGCCAGTCAACAGGGGGTGAGCTCTGGAAACACCATATATTTT
TRBV19,TRBJ1-1,NA,14,CASSWGTWGTEAFF,TGTGCCAGTAGTTGGGGGACATGGGGAACTGAAGCTTTCTTT
TRBV4-2,TRBJ2-7,NA,16,CASSQAPPGGPYEQYF,TGTGCCAGCAGCCAAGCCCCCCCCGGGGGGCCCTACGAGCAGTACTTC
TRBV11-3,TRBJ2-1,NA,14,CASSPRGRDNEQFF,TGTGCCAGCAGCCCTAGAGGCAGGGACAATGAGCAGTTCTTC
TRBV1,TRBJ2-2,NA,20,CTSSHRQLARLNSNTGELFF,TGCACCAGCAGCCATCGGCAGCTCGCGCGTCTTAACTCGAACACCGGGGAGCTGTTTTTT
TRBV9,TRBJ1-2,NA,17,CASSAQREPQDNYGYTF,TGTGCCAGCAGCGCACAACGGGAGCCGCAGGACAACTATGGCTACACCTTC
TRBV7-6,TRBJ2-7,NA,14,CASSLALGGYEQYF,TGTGCCAGCAGCTTAGCGCTCGGAGGCTACGAGCAGTACTTC
TRBV15,TRBJ2-7,TRBD1,14,CATSGQGKRDEQYF,TGTGCCACCAGCGGACAGGGGAAGCGGGACGAGCAGTACTTC
TRBV5-1,TRBJ2-7,TRBD1,13,CASSGTGVYEQYF,TGCGCCAGCAGCGGGACAGGGGTCTACGAGCAGTACTTC
TRBV30,TRBJ1-2,NA,11,CAWRDAIQGYF,TGTGCCTGGAGGGACGCGATACAGGGATACTTC
TRBV7-9,TRBJ2-5,TRBD1,15,CASSLTQGAQETQYF,TGTGCCAGCAGCTTAACACAGGGGGCTCAAGAGACCCAGTACTTC